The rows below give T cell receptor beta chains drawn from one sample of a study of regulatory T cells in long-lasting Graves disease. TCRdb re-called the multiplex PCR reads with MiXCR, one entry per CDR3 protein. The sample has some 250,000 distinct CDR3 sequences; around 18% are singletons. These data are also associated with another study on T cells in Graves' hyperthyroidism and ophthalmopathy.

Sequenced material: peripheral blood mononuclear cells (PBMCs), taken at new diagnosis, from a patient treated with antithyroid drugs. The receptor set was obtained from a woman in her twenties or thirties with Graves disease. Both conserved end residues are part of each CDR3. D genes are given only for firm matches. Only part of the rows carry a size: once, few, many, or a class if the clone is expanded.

cdr3_aa: CSARLRASGGVILDTQYF; cdr3_nt: TGCAGTGCTAGGCTCCGAGCTAGCGGGGGGGTGATATTAGATACGCAGTATTTT; j_call: TRBJ2-3; v_call: TRBV20-1; d_call: TRBD2; cdr3_length: 18; clone_size: few
cdr3_aa: CASSQGFHNEQFF; cdr3_nt: TGCGCCAGCAGTCAGGGGTTCCACAATGAGCAGTTCTTC; j_call: TRBJ2-1; v_call: TRBV4-1; d_call: -; cdr3_length: 13; clone_size: many
cdr3_aa: CASDRAYMGYTF; cdr3_nt: TGTGCCAGCGACAGGGCGTACATGGGCTACACCTTC; j_call: TRBJ1-2; v_call: TRBV6-1; d_call: TRBD1; cdr3_length: 12; clone_size: many
cdr3_aa: CSASLGGRSYEQYF; cdr3_nt: TGCAGTGCATCGTTAGGGGGTAGGTCCTACGAGCAGTACTTC; j_call: TRBJ2-7; v_call: TRBV20-1; d_call: -; cdr3_length: 14; clone_size: many
cdr3_aa: CASSLYSGVDYGYTF; cdr3_nt: TGTGCCAGCAGTTTATATTCGGGGGTAGACTATGGCTACACCTTC; j_call: TRBJ1-2; v_call: TRBV12-3/TRBV12-4; d_call: -; cdr3_length: 15; clone_size: few
cdr3_aa: CASSDLRTGNTEAFF; cdr3_nt: TGTGCCAGCAGCGATCTCAGGACGGGAAACACTGAAGCTTTCTTT; j_call: TRBJ1-1; v_call: TRBV7-8; d_call: -; cdr3_length: 15; clone_size: many
cdr3_aa: CASSRIGVSRSGNTIYF; cdr3_nt: TGCGCCAGCAGCCGAATCGGCGTGTCCCGCTCTGGAAACACCATATATTTT; j_call: TRBJ1-3; v_call: TRBV4-1; d_call: -; cdr3_length: 17; clone_size: many
cdr3_aa: CASSLYGTNYGYTF; cdr3_nt: TGTGCCAGCAGTTTATATGGCACCAACTATGGCTACACCTTC; j_call: TRBJ1-2; v_call: TRBV27; d_call: -; cdr3_length: 14; clone_size: many
cdr3_aa: CASSGSPGDQPQHF; cdr3_nt: TGTGCCAGCAGTGGGTCCCCTGGGGATCAGCCCCAGCATTTT; j_call: TRBJ1-5; v_call: TRBV2; d_call: -; cdr3_length: 14; clone_size: many
cdr3_aa: CASSSRQTGDGYTF; cdr3_nt: TGTGCCAGCAGCTCTCGACAGACAGGTGACGGCTACACCTTC; j_call: TRBJ1-2; v_call: TRBV7-8; d_call: -; cdr3_length: 14; clone_size: many
cdr3_aa: CASRATPAAGELFF; cdr3_nt: TGTGCCAGCAGGGCGACACCTGCCGCCGGGGAGCTGTTTTTT; j_call: TRBJ2-2; v_call: TRBV3-1; d_call: -; cdr3_length: 14; clone_size: many
cdr3_aa: CASSFQGQGSAEAFF; cdr3_nt: TGTGCCAGCTCATTTCAGGGACAGGGAAGCGCTGAAGCTTTCTTT; j_call: TRBJ1-1; v_call: TRBV18; d_call: TRBD1; cdr3_length: 15; clone_size: many
cdr3_aa: CASSLSGTSTDTQYF; cdr3_nt: TGTGCCAGCAGCCTTAGCGGCACTAGCACAGATACGCAGTATTTT; j_call: TRBJ2-3; v_call: TRBV7-3; d_call: -; cdr3_length: 15; clone_size: many
cdr3_aa: CASSSGTSDPAKNIQYF; cdr3_nt: TGTGCCAGCAGCTCCGGGACTAGCGATCCAGCCAAAAACATTCAGTACTTC; j_call: TRBJ2-4; v_call: TRBV7-9; d_call: TRBD2; cdr3_length: 17; clone_size: -
cdr3_aa: CSVRAQGRRNYGYTF; cdr3_nt: TGCAGTGTTAGAGCGCAGGGACGGCGGAACTATGGCTACACCTTC; j_call: TRBJ1-2; v_call: TRBV20-1; d_call: -; cdr3_length: 15; clone_size: many
cdr3_aa: CAKGAPDGELFF; cdr3_nt: TGTGCTAAGGGGGCGCCTGACGGGGAGCTGTTTTTT; j_call: TRBJ2-2; v_call: TRBV7-9; d_call: TRBD1; cdr3_length: 12; clone_size: many
cdr3_aa: CASSQEAFYNEQFF; cdr3_nt: TGTGCCAGCAGCCAAGAGGCCTTCTACAATGAGCAGTTCTTC; j_call: TRBJ2-1; v_call: TRBV3-1; d_call: -; cdr3_length: 14; clone_size: many
cdr3_aa: CASNPNRQAGEQYF; cdr3_nt: TGTGCCAGCAACCCAAACAGACAGGCTGGGGAGCAGTACTTC; j_call: TRBJ2-7; v_call: TRBV2; d_call: -; cdr3_length: 14; clone_size: many
cdr3_aa: CASSFRTELNYGYTF; cdr3_nt: TGTGCCAGCAGTTTTCGGACAGAGCTTAACTATGGCTACACCTTC; j_call: TRBJ1-2; v_call: TRBV12-3/TRBV12-4; d_call: -; cdr3_length: 15; clone_size: many
cdr3_aa: CASSIGQGLYNEQFF; cdr3_nt: TGTGCCAGCAGTATTGGACAGGGCCTCTACAATGAGCAGTTCTTC; j_call: TRBJ2-1; v_call: TRBV6-1; d_call: TRBD1; cdr3_length: 15; clone_size: many
cdr3_aa: CASSRAPVARANTEAFF; cdr3_nt: TGTGCCAGCAGTAGGGCCCCGGTAGCCAGGGCTAACACTGAAGCTTTCTTT; j_call: TRBJ1-1; v_call: TRBV6-1; d_call: -; cdr3_length: 17; clone_size: many
cdr3_aa: CASSRGRSKTQYF; cdr3_nt: TGTGCCAGCAGCAGGGGAAGGAGCAAGACCCAGTACTTC; j_call: TRBJ2-5; v_call: TRBV6-1; d_call: -; cdr3_length: 13; clone_size: -
cdr3_aa: CASSDLRGYENSPLHF; cdr3_nt: TGTGCCAGCAGTGACCTTAGGGGATACGAAAATTCACCCCTCCACTTT; j_call: TRBJ1-6; v_call: TRBV6-1; d_call: -; cdr3_length: 16; clone_size: many
cdr3_aa: CASSSVTSLGTYNEQFF; cdr3_nt: TGTGCCAGCAGCTCGGTTACTAGCTTGGGGACCTACAATGAGCAGTTCTTC; j_call: TRBJ2-1; v_call: TRBV7-3; d_call: -; cdr3_length: 17; clone_size: -
cdr3_aa: CASSELGPDTPRQENTQYF; cdr3_nt: TGTGCCAGCAGTGAATTAGGGCCTGACACGCCCCGACAGGAGAATACGCAGTATTTT; j_call: TRBJ2-3; v_call: TRBV2; d_call: -; cdr3_length: 19; clone_size: many
cdr3_aa: CASSLLRSNQPQHF; cdr3_nt: TGTGCCAGCAGTTTATTGCGCAGCAATCAGCCCCAGCATTTT; j_call: TRBJ1-5; v_call: TRBV27; d_call: -; cdr3_length: 14; clone_size: many
cdr3_aa: CASSYDEDRPVQETQYF; cdr3_nt: TGTGCCAGCAGTTATGATGAGGACAGGCCGGTGCAGGAGACCCAGTACTTC; j_call: TRBJ2-5; v_call: TRBV6-5; d_call: TRBD1; cdr3_length: 17; clone_size: many
cdr3_aa: CASSLVGEQDQPQHF; cdr3_nt: TGTGCCAGCAGTTTAGTGGGGGAACAGGATCAGCCCCAGCATTTT; j_call: TRBJ1-5; v_call: TRBV27; d_call: -; cdr3_length: 15; clone_size: many
cdr3_aa: CSAARTGTSNQPQHF; cdr3_nt: TGCAGTGCCGCACGAACAGGGACAAGCAATCAGCCCCAGCATTTT; j_call: TRBJ1-5; v_call: TRBV20-1; d_call: -; cdr3_length: 15; clone_size: many
cdr3_aa: CASTQTGVYGYTF; cdr3_nt: TGTGCCAGCACCCAGACAGGGGTCTATGGCTACACCTTC; j_call: TRBJ1-2; v_call: TRBV7-2; d_call: TRBD1; cdr3_length: 13; clone_size: many
cdr3_aa: CSARGSSGDLDTQYF; cdr3_nt: TGCAGTGCCCGGGGGAGTAGCGGGGACCTAGATACGCAGTATTTT; j_call: TRBJ2-3; v_call: TRBV20-1; d_call: TRBD2; cdr3_length: 15; clone_size: many
cdr3_aa: CASSVTAGFQETQYF; cdr3_nt: TGTGCCAGCAGCGTAACGGCAGGCTTTCAAGAGACCCAGTACTTC; j_call: TRBJ2-5; v_call: TRBV9; d_call: -; cdr3_length: 15; clone_size: -
cdr3_aa: CASAPRQGGQPQHF; cdr3_nt: TGTGCCAGCGCACCTAGACAGGGTGGTCAGCCCCAGCATTTT; j_call: TRBJ1-5; v_call: TRBV6-1; d_call: TRBD1; cdr3_length: 14; clone_size: few
cdr3_aa: CASLSMNTEAFF; cdr3_nt: TGCGCCAGCTTAAGTATGAACACTGAAGCTTTCTTT; j_call: TRBJ1-1; v_call: TRBV10-2; d_call: -; cdr3_length: 12; clone_size: -
cdr3_aa: CASNGDSGNTIYF; cdr3_nt: TGCGCCAGTAACGGGGACTCTGGAAACACCATATATTTT; j_call: TRBJ1-3; v_call: TRBV5-1; d_call: -; cdr3_length: 13; clone_size: -
cdr3_aa: CASSLMGGETQYF; cdr3_nt: TGTGCCAGCAGCTTAATGGGTGGGGAGACCCAGTACTTC; j_call: TRBJ2-5; v_call: TRBV7-9; d_call: -; cdr3_length: 13; clone_size: many
cdr3_aa: CASSYRLGDGYTF; cdr3_nt: TGTGCCAGCAGCTATAGACTCGGGGATGGCTACACCTTC; j_call: TRBJ1-2; v_call: TRBV11-2; d_call: -; cdr3_length: 13; clone_size: many
cdr3_aa: CASSSGDHYGYTF; cdr3_nt: TGTGCCAGCTCGTCAGGGGATCACTATGGCTACACCTTC; j_call: TRBJ1-2; v_call: TRBV6-1; d_call: -; cdr3_length: 13; clone_size: many
cdr3_aa: CASSLYLGGNTEAFF; cdr3_nt: TGTGCCAGCAGCTTGTATTTGGGGGGGAACACTGAAGCTTTCTTT; j_call: TRBJ1-1; v_call: TRBV5-8; d_call: -; cdr3_length: 15; clone_size: many
cdr3_aa: CSTSVKYGYTF; cdr3_nt: TGCAGTACTAGCGTCAAATATGGCTACACCTTC; j_call: TRBJ1-2; v_call: TRBV20-1; d_call: -; cdr3_length: 11; clone_size: many
cdr3_aa: CASRTGSSNQPQHF; cdr3_nt: TGTGCCAGCAGAACAGGAAGTAGCAATCAGCCCCAGCATTTT; j_call: TRBJ1-5; v_call: TRBV27; d_call: -; cdr3_length: 14; clone_size: few
cdr3_aa: CASSSEGTGGEKLFF; cdr3_nt: TGTGCCAGCAGTTCGGAGGGGACAGGGGGTGAAAAACTGTTTTTT; j_call: TRBJ1-4; v_call: TRBV12-3/TRBV12-4; d_call: TRBD1; cdr3_length: 15; clone_size: few
cdr3_aa: CASGSFAGELFF; cdr3_nt: TGTGCTAGTGGTTCGTTCGCCGGGGAGCTGTTTTTT; j_call: TRBJ2-2; v_call: TRBV12-5; d_call: -; cdr3_length: 12; clone_size: -
cdr3_aa: CASKGDGASQETQYF; cdr3_nt: TGTGCCAGCAAGGGGGACGGGGCTTCTCAAGAGACCCAGTACTTC; j_call: TRBJ2-5; v_call: TRBV2; d_call: -; cdr3_length: 15; clone_size: many
cdr3_aa: CASRPGTGVREAFF; cdr3_nt: TGTGCCAGTAGGCCCGGGACAGGGGTCCGTGAAGCTTTCTTT; j_call: TRBJ1-1; v_call: TRBV19; d_call: TRBD1; cdr3_length: 14; clone_size: many
cdr3_aa: CASSTRGLNEKLFF; cdr3_nt: TGTGCCAGCAGTACCAGGGGGCTCAATGAAAAACTGTTTTTT; j_call: TRBJ1-4; v_call: TRBV7-8; d_call: TRBD1; cdr3_length: 14; clone_size: many
cdr3_aa: CASSVGDSKETQYF; cdr3_nt: TGCGCCAGCAGCGTTGGGGACAGCAAAGAGACCCAGTACTTC; j_call: TRBJ2-5; v_call: TRBV5-1; d_call: TRBD1; cdr3_length: 14; clone_size: many
cdr3_aa: CASSWISGVDEQFF; cdr3_nt: TGCGCCAGCAGCTGGATTAGCGGGGTTGATGAGCAGTTCTTC; j_call: TRBJ2-1; v_call: TRBV5-1; d_call: TRBD2; cdr3_length: 14; clone_size: -
cdr3_aa: CSARDQGTGALDTF; cdr3_nt: TGCAGTGCTAGAGATCAAGGGACAGGGGCCCTAGACACCTTC; j_call: TRBJ1-2; v_call: TRBV20-1; d_call: TRBD1; cdr3_length: 14; clone_size: many
cdr3_aa: CASSSPYRGKIYEQYF; cdr3_nt: TGCGCCAGCAGCTCACCCTACAGGGGGAAGATCTACGAGCAGTACTTC; j_call: TRBJ2-7; v_call: TRBV5-1; d_call: TRBD1; cdr3_length: 16; clone_size: many
cdr3_aa: CASSLNWADNEQFF; cdr3_nt: TGTGCCAGCAGCTTAAACTGGGCTGATAATGAGCAGTTCTTC; j_call: TRBJ2-1; v_call: TRBV7-2; d_call: -; cdr3_length: 14; clone_size: -
cdr3_aa: CASTLGLAGGIDTQYF; cdr3_nt: TGTGCCAGCACCCTAGGACTAGCGGGGGGGATAGATACGCAGTATTTT; j_call: TRBJ2-3; v_call: TRBV12-3/TRBV12-4; d_call: TRBD2; cdr3_length: 16; clone_size: many
cdr3_aa: CASSLGEGSGTEAFF; cdr3_nt: TGTGCCAGCAGCTTAGGGGAAGGGAGTGGCACTGAAGCTTTCTTT; j_call: TRBJ1-1; v_call: TRBV13; d_call: -; cdr3_length: 15; clone_size: -
cdr3_aa: CATSDATGVQPQHF; cdr3_nt: TGTGCCACCAGTGATGCCACAGGGGTTCAGCCCCAGCATTTT; j_call: TRBJ1-5; v_call: TRBV24-1; d_call: TRBD1; cdr3_length: 14; clone_size: few
cdr3_aa: CASSLSPGTGELFF; cdr3_nt: TGCGCCAGCAGCTTGTCTCCGGGGACCGGGGAGCTGTTTTTT; j_call: TRBJ2-2; v_call: TRBV5-1; d_call: -; cdr3_length: 14; clone_size: many
cdr3_aa: CASSLLGLAHTEAFF; cdr3_nt: TGTGCCAGCAGTTTATTAGGGTTGGCGCACACTGAAGCTTTCTTT; j_call: TRBJ1-1; v_call: TRBV12-3/TRBV12-4; d_call: -; cdr3_length: 15; clone_size: many
cdr3_aa: CASSSQGALLAEAFF; cdr3_nt: TGTGCCAGCAGTTCACAGGGGGCCCTTTTGGCTGAAGCTTTCTTT; j_call: TRBJ1-1; v_call: TRBV12-3/TRBV12-4; d_call: TRBD1; cdr3_length: 15; clone_size: many
cdr3_aa: CTSSLGLRFDEQYF; cdr3_nt: TGCACCAGCAGTTTGGGACTGCGGTTCGACGAGCAGTACTTC; j_call: TRBJ2-7; v_call: TRBV10-1; d_call: -; cdr3_length: 14; clone_size: -
cdr3_aa: CASSSGVRSNQPQHF; cdr3_nt: TGTGCCAGCAGTTCTGGGGTAAGGAGCAATCAGCCCCAGCATTTT; j_call: TRBJ1-5; v_call: TRBV12-3/TRBV12-4; d_call: -; cdr3_length: 15; clone_size: many
cdr3_aa: CASSYRLPRTVGETQYF; cdr3_nt: TGTGCCAGCAGTTACCGCCTACCCAGGACAGTCGGGGAGACCCAGTACTTC; j_call: TRBJ2-5; v_call: TRBV6-2/TRBV6-3; d_call: -; cdr3_length: 17; clone_size: many